One sample yielded the 31 T cell receptor beta chains listed below, sequenced in a study of vaccination effects on CD4 cells after COVID-19. Subsequent to a culture period of more than 9 days, CD4+ T cells were isolated. Participants each got two BNT162b2 or mRNA-1273 vaccine doses. No antigen is known for these receptors. The assay was immunoSEQ multiplex PCR, and TCRdb's table has in-frame clones only and misses some. The sample has about 57,000 clones, nearly 80% seen once. Sequences were derived from CD4+ T cells from PBMCs cultured without peptide, sampled after COVID-19 vaccination. These receptors were taken from a human donor who received a COVID-19 vaccine.

The V and J genes are TRBV5-1 and TRBJ1-1; D may be TRBD1 (5 bases). CDR1 is SGHRS, CDR2 YFSETQ, per germline. V lost 4 bases and J 4 bases, leaving 20 bases between the germline ends. There are 16 residues in the CDR3. CDR3 amino acids: CASSPGRGGVSTEAFF. DNA for the CDR3: TGCGCCAGCAGCCCCGGCCGGGGGGGAGTATCCACTGAAGCTTTCTTT.

The chain uses TRBV5-1 and TRBJ2-3; possibly TRBD1 for D (6 bases). With 0 bases removed from V and 7 bases from J, the gap between germline ends came to 18 bases. The germline V gene has CDR1 SGHRS and CDR2 YFSETQ. This CDR3 has 16 amino acids. CDR3 protein: CASSLGVRGDKHTQYF. The DNA for the CDR3 is TGCGCCAGCAGCTTGGGGGTTAGAGGGGACAAACATACGCAGTATTTT. The variable domain in full, completed from reference TRBV5-1 and TRBJ2-3, reads KAGVTQTPRYLIKTRGQQVTLSCSPISGHRSVSWYQQTPGQGLQFLFEYFSETQRNKGNFPGRFSGRQFSNSRSEMNVSTLELGDSALYLCASSLGVRGDKHTQYFGPGTRLTVL.

This clone was seen more than once but under ten times. This chain joins TRBV29-1 and TRBJ1-5; the D is unclear. The CDR3 consists of 14 residues. Germline V gene sequence: CDR1 SQVTM, CDR2 ANQGSEA. V lost 4 bases, J lost 0 bases, and 10 bases lay in between. The CDR3 loop is CSVGLGYSNQPQHF. Written as DNA, the CDR3 is TGCAGCGTTGGTTTGGGGTATAGCAATCAGCCCCAGCATTTT.

The V call is TRBV5-1, the J call TRBJ2-1; a possible D gene is TRBD2 (6 bases). This CDR3 has 14 residues. Trimming took 0 bases from V and 5 from J, leaving 9 bases between them. Germline CDR1 and CDR2: SGHRS and YFSETQ. CDR3 nucleotides: TGCGCCAGCAGCTTGGGGGGACTGAACAATGAGCAGTTCTTC. Residues: CASSLGGLNNEQFF.

CDR3 in DNA: TGTGCCAGCAGCCCTACGGACAGGGGAAACACCATATATTTT. It codes for CASSPTDRGNTIYF. This chain uses TRBV28 with TRBJ1-3, with 7 nucleotides matching TRBD1. Germline values: CDR1 MDHEN, CDR2 SYDVKM. This CDR3 is built from 14 residues. J lost 4 bases, V lost 6 bases, and 6 bases had no gene match. Full variable domain (rest looked up from reference TRBV28 and TRBJ1-3): DVKVTQSSRYLVKRTGEKVFLECVQDMDHENMFWYRQDPGLGLRLIYFSYDVKMKEKGDIPEGYSVSREKKERFSLILESASTNQTSMYLCASSPTDRGNTIYFGEGSWLTVV.

V is TRBV6-6 and J is TRBJ2-7, with 12 bases matching TRBD2. CDR3 length equals 16 residues. Germline CDR1 MNHNY, CDR2 SVGAGI (reference sequence). V dropped 4 bases and J dropped 5; count of bases not matched to a gene: 9. The CDR3, as DNA: TGTGCCAGCAGTTCGACTCCGGGACTAGCGGGCCACGAGCAGTACTTC. Its translation: CASSSTPGLAGHEQYF.

V gene TRBV28 combines with J gene TRBJ1-5; D unclear. Germline V gene data show CDR1 as MDHEN and CDR2 as SYDVKM. The CDR3 contains 15 residues. V was shortened by 2 bases and J by 0 bases, with 8 bases between the two germline ends. CDR3 DNA: TGTGCCAGCAGTTTACTATCCCCTAGCAATCAGCCCCAGCATTTT. Protein product: CASSLLSPSNQPQHF.

A remark on this clone: A read error may produce the germline difference seen at one junction end. This chain connects TRBV7-8 to TRBJ2-1; D ambiguous. Germline V gene sequence: CDR1 SGHVS, CDR2 FQNEAQ. The CDR3 length is 14 residues. The CDR3 bases are TGTGCCAGCAGCTTACGCCGAACCTACTATGAGCAGTTCTTC. This gives the protein CASSLRRTYYEQFF.

The gene calls are TRBV7-3 and TRBJ2-1; 7 bases are a match to TRBD1. Germline V gives CDR1 SGHTA, CDR2 FQGTGA. V was clipped by 5 bases and J by 0 bases; unmatched bases: 4. CDR3 length equals 15 residues. CDR3 nucleotides: TGTGCCAGCAGCCCCGACAGGGACTCCTACAATGAGCAGTTCTTC. Residues: CASSPDRDSYNEQFF.

This chain uses TRBV4-1 with TRBJ2-3; 12 nucleotides match TRBD2. V trimming: 0 bases; J trimming: 1 base; junction bases outside the gene matches: 11. Germline V gives CDR1 MGHRA, CDR2 YSYEKL. This CDR3 has 20 residues. The chain's CDR3 is CASSQDVWTSGTEGTDTQYF. DNA of the CDR3: TGCGCCAGCAGCCAAGATGTGTGGACTAGCGGGACGGAAGGCACAGATACGCAGTATTTT.

For the CDR3, the DNA is TGTGCCTGGAGTCTAGATACGCAGTATTTT. Translation gives CAWSLDTQYF. The V call is TRBV30, the J call TRBJ2-3; D is unresolved. This CDR3 region has 10 residues. V lost 2 bases and J 5 bases, leaving 2 bases between the germline ends. CDR1 and CDR2 (germline): GTSNPN, SVGIG (reference sequence).

The rearrangement uses TRBV6-5 and TRBJ2-6, with D unresolved. The CDR3 loop spans 14 amino acids. Germline V lookup: CDR1 MNHEY, CDR2 SVGAGI. V was pared by 7 bases and J by 1 base, with 8 bases between. CDR3 residues: CASNRMSGANVLTF. In nucleotides, the CDR3 is TGTGCCAGCAACCGCATGTCTGGGGCCAACGTCCTGACTTTC.

The rearrangement links TRBV2 to TRBJ2-5, with 7 bases aligning to TRBD2. V gave up 10 bases and J gave up 1 base; unmatched junction bases: 3. The CDR3 is made up of 12 amino acids. Germline CDR1 is SNHLY and CDR2 is FYNNEI. Here the CDR3 DNA reads TGTGCCATACGCGGGAGCCAAGAGACCCAGTACTTC. Translated, it gives CAIRGSQETQYF.

The chain carries TRBV7-2 and TRBJ2-5; TRBD1 aligns across 10 bases. There are 16 residues in the CDR3. Germline CDR1 SGHTA, CDR2 FQGNSA. Trimming at V came to 3 bases and at J to 5 bases, leaving 9 bases not matched to a gene. CDR3 sequence: CASSFRGTGVMETQYF. CDR3 nucleotide sequence: TGTGCCAGCAGCTTCCGGGGGACAGGGGTTATGGAGACCCAGTACTTC. The full variable domain, its missing parts supplied by reference TRBV7-2 and TRBJ2-5, is GAGVSQSPSNKVTEKGKDVELRCDPISGHTALYWYRQSLGQGLEFLIYFQGNSAPDKSGLPSDRFSAERTGGSVSTLTIQRTQQEDSAVYLCASSFRGTGVMETQYFGPGTRLLVL.

This chain joins TRBV9 and TRBJ2-5; the D gene could be TRBD1 or TRBD2 (6 bases each). V was trimmed by 6 bases and J by 1 base, leaving 13 bases between them. Germline V gives CDR1 SGDLS, CDR2 YYNGEE. The CDR3 contains 14 residues. CDR3 sequence (DNA): TGTGCCAGCACTTCCAAGGGGGGCCAAGAGACCCAGTACTTC. Its translation is CASTSKGGQETQYF.

This clone was counted a few times. The chain joins TRBV9 to TRBJ2-3; D uncertain. V lost 2 bases, J lost 0 bases, and 13 bases lay in between. The CDR3 is 16 amino acids. The germline gives CDR1 SGDLS, CDR2 YYNGEE. Here the CDR3 DNA reads TGTGCCAGCAGCGTCCAAGCTAGTCCTAGCACAGATACGCAGTATTTT. Residues: CASSVQASPSTDTQYF.

This chain uses TRBV7-2 with TRBJ2-7, with 7 bases fitting TRBD2. The V gene's germline CDR1 is SGHTA and CDR2 FQGNSA. J was trimmed by 5 bases and V by 8 bases; bases with no gene match: 15. This CDR3 has 15 amino acids. The CDR3 loop is CASAPSRLAVHEQYF. The CDR3 DNA reads TGTGCCAGCGCGCCTTCGAGGCTAGCGGTCCACGAGCAGTACTTC. The full variable domain, rest sourced from reference TRBV7-2 and TRBJ2-7, is GAGVSQSPSNKVTEKGKDVELRCDPISGHTALYWYRQSLGQGLEFLIYFQGNSAPDKSGLPSDRFSAERTGGSVSTLTIQRTQQEDSAVYLCASAPSRLAVHEQYFGPGTRLTVT.

V usage is TRBV6-5 and J usage is TRBJ1-5; 11 nucleotides match TRBD1. The CDR3 consists of 15 residues. Germline CDR1 is MNHEY and CDR2 is SVGAGI. J was trimmed by 3 bases and V by 6 bases; bases with no gene match: 4. The CDR3 DNA follows: TGTGCCAGCAGCCCGGACAGGGGGCACAATCAGCCCCAGCATTTT. Translation: CASSPDRGHNQPQHF.

DNA for the CDR3: TGTGCCATCAGTGAGTCGTATTTGGGCAGGGGGTCTAACTATGGCTACACCTTC. Translated: CAISESYLGRGSNYGYTF. J is TRBJ1-2 and V is TRBV10-3; TRBD1 aligns across 7 bases. Per the germline V gene, CDR1 is ENHRY and CDR2 is SYGVKD. The CDR3 covers 18 residues. The V segment lost 0 bases and the J segment 0 bases; nucleotides outside the gene matches: 10.

The chain links TRBV11-1 to TRBJ2-7, with a possible D match to TRBD1 (5 bases). Germline V CDR1 and CDR2: SGHAT, FQDESV (reference sequence). Trimming pared 1 base from V and 6 bases from J, leaving 13 bases between. CDR3 size: 14 residues. The CDR3 sequence: CASSLGQERGEQYF. In DNA form, the CDR3 reads TGTGCCAGCAGCTTAGGGCAGGAAAGGGGCGAGCAGTACTTC.

The genes are TRBV10-3 and TRBJ1-6, with D possibly TRBD1 on 6 matching bases. This CDR3 contains 16 residues. The ends were cut back, 2 bases at V and 7 bases at J, with 15 bases in the middle. The germline V gene encodes CDR1 ENHRY and CDR2 SYGVKD. CDR3 amino acids: CAISEVRGGGNSPLHF. In nucleotides, the CDR3 is TGTGCCATCAGTGAGGTCCGTGGGGGCGGGAATTCACCCCTCCACTTT.

This chain joins TRBV3-1 (or the pseudogene TRBV3-2) and TRBJ2-3; 12 bases map to TRBD2. Per germline, CDR1 LGHDT and CDR2 YNNKEL (reference sequence). With 4 bases clipped from V and 1 base from J, the junction kept 3 bases outside the gene matches. This CDR3 is built from 16 residues. CDR3 sequence reads: CASSLRLAGGTDTQYF. CDR3 DNA: TGTGCCAGCAGCCTTCGACTAGCGGGAGGCACAGATACGCAGTATTTT.

The rearrangement links TRBV28 to TRBJ2-7, with 9 bases fitting TRBD1. Looked up from germline, CDR1 is MDHEN and CDR2 is SYDVKM. The trim removed 6 bases at V and 1 base at J, leaving 4 bases unmatched. The CDR3 spans 14 residues. CDR3 DNA sequence: TGTGCCAGCAGCGAACAGGGGGCTTCCTACGAGCAGTACTTC. This codes for CASSEQGASYEQYF.

The V gene is TRBV29-1, the J gene TRBJ2-1; no clear D. This CDR3 spans 10 amino acids. V was clipped by 4 bases and J by 5 bases, with 3 bases between them. CDR1 and CDR2 (germline): SQVTM, ANQGSEA. In DNA form, the CDR3 reads TGCAGCGTTGTGAACAATGAGCAGTTCTTC. Protein: CSVVNNEQFF.

This chain uses TRBV3-1 (or the pseudogene TRBV3-2) with TRBJ2-1; D is ambiguous. Germline V CDR1 and CDR2: LGHDT, YNNKEL (reference sequence). The CDR3 is made up of 13 amino acids. Trimming took 1 base from V and 4 from J, leaving 5 bases between them. The CDR3 coding sequence is TGTGCCAGCAGCCAAGCCCAGTACAATGAGCAGTTCTTC. It is translated as CASSQAQYNEQFF.

The V and J genes are TRBV10-3 and TRBJ1-2; 12 bases fit TRBD1. V lost 4 bases, J lost 5 bases, and 20 bases stayed unmatched. This CDR3 is built from 20 residues. Germline V CDR1 and CDR2: ENHRY, SYGVKD. In nucleotides, the CDR3 is TGTGCCATCAGTGCCGGGACAGGGGGCGTTGGTTCCTACGCGGGGTATGGCTACACCTTC. Its protein product is CAISAGTGGVGSYAGYGYTF.

This clone appeared a few times. The V call is TRBV10-3, the J call TRBJ1-2; D perhaps matches TRBD1 (6 bases). The V and J ends lost 2 bases and 4 bases respectively, with 17 bases between them. The CDR3 extends over 16 amino acids. Germline-derived CDR1 and CDR2 are ENHRY and SYGVKD. CDR3 coding DNA: TGTGCCATCAGTGAGGGAGGGTGGGCGACAGGCTATGGCTACACCTTC. This gives the protein CAISEGGWATGYGYTF.

In its sample, this clone was seen once. The gene calls are TRBV5-1 and TRBJ2-5, with a weak D call TRBD2 (6 bases). V dropped 2 bases and J dropped 5 bases, with 10 bases sitting between them. Germline CDR1 SGHRS, CDR2 YFSETQ. The CDR3 covers 13 residues. The CDR3 DNA sequence: TGCGCCAGCAGCTTCTCTAGCGTGGAGACCCAGTACTTC. It is translated as CASSFSSVETQYF.

This clone was detected a few times. This chain connects TRBV7-2 to TRBJ1-5; D remains unclear. Germline V gives CDR1 SGHTA, CDR2 FQGNSA. CDR3 size: 14 residues. V was cut by 0 bases and J by 4 bases, with 7 bases left in between. The CDR3: CASSLASENQPQHF. For the CDR3, the DNA is TGTGCCAGCAGCTTAGCATCGGAGAATCAGCCCCAGCATTTT.

This clone occurred a few times. This chain uses TRBV5-1 with TRBJ1-5; TRBD1 aligns across 9 bases. The CDR3 runs 15 residues. CDR1 and CDR2 (germline): SGHRS, YFSETQ. Trimming cost V 3 bases and J 2 bases; bases outside gene matches: 3. Written as DNA, the CDR3 is TGCGCCAGCAGCTGGGGACAGGGCGGCAATCAGCCCCAGCATTTT. Residues: CASSWGQGGNQPQHF.

This clone was detected only once. V gene TRBV20-1 combines with J gene TRBJ2-7; D unclear. Germline CDR1 and CDR2: DFQATT and SNEGSKA (reference sequence). V gave up 5 bases and J gave up 2 bases, with 7 bases separating them. This CDR3 region has 11 residues. CDR3 loop: CSAGPTYEQYF. CDR3 coding DNA: TGCAGTGCTGGACCTACCTACGAGCAGTACTTC.